These 21 T cell receptor beta chains originate from one sample sequenced in a study of blood T cells in healthy people across ages. Together with a sample-barcoded 5' primer, a J-beta primer mix was included in a second PCR lasting 7 to 11 cycles. TCRdb re-derived calls from the 5' RACE reads in MiXCR, one entry per CDR3 protein. The sample has about 600,000 distinct CDR3 sequences, roughly 43% seen once; the top ten hold 20% to 25%. Sequenced material: blood. The receptors here all came from a man older than 75 in good health.

About this clonotype: The junction shows a germline mismatch at one end, possibly a read error. The chain combines TRBV12-3 or TRBV12-4 with TRBJ2-3; 8 nucleotides line up with TRBD2. This CDR3 spans 14 amino acids. CDR3 DNA sequence: TGTGCCAGCAGTCCCAGAGCGGGAGCAGATATGCAGTATTTT. This gives the protein CASSPRAGADMQYF.

This chain connects TRBV28 to TRBJ1-3, with D unclear. CDR1 is MDHEN, CDR2 SYDVKM, per germline. The CDR3 spans 13 residues. V was trimmed by 6 bases and J by 1 base, leaving 7 bases between them. CDR3 in amino acids: CASRHGSGNTIYF. The CDR3 DNA reads TGTGCCAGCAGGCATGGGTCTGGAAACACCATATATTTT.

This clonotype was seen a few times. The rearrangement uses TRBV3-1 and TRBJ2-5, with 10 bases that match TRBD2. The DNA end favors TRBJ2-7, so the J call may be wrong. This CDR3 is built from 17 residues. Germline-derived CDR1 and CDR2 are LGHDT and YNNKEL (reference sequence). The DNA of the CDR3 is TGTGCCAGCAGCCAAGATCAGTCCACAGCGGGAGGGCGCGAGCAGTACTTC. As protein: CASSQDQSTAGGREQYF.

V gene TRBV6-2 or TRBV6-3 combines with J gene TRBJ2-4, with TRBD1 identical over 8 bases. The J call may be wrong; the DNA end is better matched by TRBJ2-7. CDR3 size: 15 residues. Germline CDR1 and CDR2: MNHEY and SVGEGT. CDR3 amino acids: CASSAGQGGIYEQYF. The CDR3 region has the DNA TGTGCCAGCAGTGCCGGACAGGGAGGTATCTACGAGCAGTACTTC.

The chain is built from TRBV5-1 and TRBJ2-5; tentatively, D is TRBD1 (6 bases). This CDR3 is built from 14 residues. Germline lookup yields CDR1 SGHRS and CDR2 YFSETQ. V dropped 0 bases and J dropped 1 base, with 7 bases sitting between them. The CDR3 sequence: CASSLVTGQETQYF. DNA for the CDR3: TGCGCCAGCAGCTTGGTGACAGGCCAAGAGACCCAGTACTTC.

The chain carries TRBV5-6 and TRBJ2-4, with a tentative D call TRBD2 (7 bases). The J call may be in error: the DNA end matches TRBJ2-7 better. Germline lookup yields CDR1 SGHDT and CDR2 YYEEEE. This CDR3 comprises 14 residues. The CDR3 DNA reads TGTGCCAGCAGTAGGGGGGAGGGTCCCTACGAGCAGTACTTC. Translated: CASSRGEGPYEQYF.

The genes are TRBV5-1 and TRBJ2-4, with 9 positions matching TRBD1. The CDR3 contains 15 residues. Germline lookup yields CDR1 SGHRS and CDR2 YFSETQ. Trimming removed 1 base from V and 6 bases from J; junction bases left unmatched: 5. The CDR3 region is CASSLTGGGGNIQYF. In DNA, the CDR3 is TGCGCCAGCAGCTTGACAGGGGGCGGCGGAAACATTCAGTACTTC.

There are a few counts of this clonotype. The rearrangement links TRBV20-1 to TRBJ2-3; maybe TRBD2 (8 bases). The V gene lost 6 bases and the J gene lost 8 bases, with 18 bases spanning the gap. The CDR3 extends over 13 amino acids. The germline V gene has CDR1 DFQATT and CDR2 SNEGSKA (reference sequence). The CDR3 DNA reads as TGCAGTGCAGGGGGCGGGGGGTTCCGTACGCAGTATTTT. It codes for CSAGGGGFRTQYF.

This chain links TRBV11-1 with TRBJ2-5; TRBD1 is a possible D gene (5 bases). Looked up from germline, CDR1 is SGHAT and CDR2 is FQDESV (reference sequence). V lost 4 bases to trimming and J lost 5 bases, with 11 bases between them. The CDR3 spans 13 residues. The DNA of the CDR3 is TGTGCCAGCAGCTCGACAGTGCTGGAGACCCAGTACTTC. Translating gives CASSSTVLETQYF.

The V and J genes are TRBV6-6 and TRBJ2-3; D not certain. Trimming pared 3 bases from V and 4 bases from J, leaving 14 bases between. This CDR3 spans 15 amino acids. CDR1 and CDR2 from the germline V gene are MNHNY and SVGAGI (reference sequence). CDR3 sequence: CASSYSQDRPDTQYF. CDR3 nucleotide sequence: TGTGCCAGCAGTTATTCCCAGGACCGTCCAGATACGCAGTATTTT.

The chain combines TRBV5-1 with TRBJ2-6; 7 bases line up with TRBD1. V lost 2 bases, J lost 0 bases, and 2 bases stayed unmatched. Germline CDR1 and CDR2: SGHRS and YFSETQ. This CDR3 contains 16 residues. In nucleotides, the CDR3 is TGCGCCAGCAGCTTCGGGACAGCCTCTGGGGCCAACGTCCTGACTTTC. This codes for CASSFGTASGANVLTF.

This chain connects TRBV7-9 to TRBJ2-6; D is uncertain. The V gene's germline CDR1 is SEHNR and CDR2 FQNEAQ (reference sequence). V lost 0 bases and J lost 0, with 6 bases in between. The CDR3 runs to 16 residues. CDR3 in DNA: TGTGCCAGCAGCTTAGCCCTGAGCTCTGGGGCCAACGTCCTGACTTTC. Translating gives CASSLALSSGANVLTF.

The gene calls are TRBV9 and TRBJ2-7; 10 positions agree with TRBD2. Judging by the DNA end, TRBJ2-5 fits better; the J call may be wrong. This CDR3 contains 15 residues. Germline CDR1 and CDR2: SGDLS and YYNGEE. CDR3 protein: CASSTSGVPQETQYF. The CDR3 nucleotides are TGTGCCAGCAGCACTAGCGGGGTACCTCAAGAGACCCAGTACTTC.

This chain connects TRBV6-5 to TRBJ1-1; D not resolved. This CDR3 has 13 amino acids. Per germline, CDR1 MNHEY and CDR2 SVGAGI. Trimming removed 6 bases from V and 4 bases from J, with 12 bases in between. CDR3 DNA: TGTGCCAGCAGGCCACAGAGGGCCACTGAAGCTTTCTTT. It codes for CASRPQRATEAFF.

Here the CDR3 DNA reads TGCGCCAGCAGCTTGGTCGATTCTTACAATGAGCAGTTCTTC. Translating gives CASSLVDSYNEQFF. The chain carries TRBV5-1 and TRBJ2-1; no clear D. V was pared by 0 bases and J by 4 bases, with 8 bases between. The germline CDR1 and CDR2 sequences are SGHRS and YFSETQ. This CDR3 has 14 residues.

This chain connects TRBV7-9 to TRBJ2-3; D uncertain. Trimming stripped 3 bases from V and 6 bases from J, with 7 bases between. This CDR3 is 12 amino acids long. Germline V gene sequence: CDR1 SEHNR, CDR2 FQNEAQ (reference sequence). The CDR3 is CASSFPLDTQYF. The CDR3 DNA is TGTGCCAGCAGCTTCCCCCTCGATACGCAGTATTTT.

This chain connects TRBV24-1 to TRBJ2-1; 13 bases fit TRBD2. The CDR3 length is 17 residues. The V gene's germline CDR1 is KGHDR and CDR2 SFDVKD. V was pared by 4 bases and J by 7 bases, with 9 bases of the junction left unmatched. The CDR3: CATSDPGTSGNKNEQFF. CDR3 nucleotides: TGTGCCACCAGTGACCCCGGGACTAGCGGGAATAAAAATGAGCAGTTCTTC.

This clonotype was observed at least ten times. The rearrangement joins TRBV4-3 to TRBJ2-1, with D unclear. CDR3 length: 13 residues. Between the trimmed V and J ends, which lost 0 bases and 7 bases, there was a span of 7 bases. Germline loops: CDR1 LGHNA, CDR2 YSLEER. The DNA of the CDR3 is TGCGCCAGCAGCCAAGAGCCCAGGAATGAGCAGTTCTTC. Its protein product is CASSQEPRNEQFF.

V usage is TRBV5-1 and J usage is TRBJ2-7; 9 nucleotides align to TRBD1. Germline V gene sequence: CDR1 SGHRS, CDR2 YFSETQ. The CDR3 is 15 amino acids. J gave up 4 bases and V 0 bases, and 5 bases lay outside the gene matches. Written as DNA, the CDR3 is TGCGCCAGCAGCTTGGTCGTGACAGGGGGTTACGAGCAGTACTTC. Translation: CASSLVVTGGYEQYF.

The J gene is TRBJ2-1, the V gene TRBV29-1; D not resolved. V lost 7 bases and J 2 bases, leaving 12 bases between the germline ends. The CDR3 contains 13 residues. CDR1 and CDR2 from the germline V gene are SQVTM and ANQGSEA. The CDR3 loop is CSESGVTYNEQFF. In DNA, the CDR3 is TGCAGCGAGTCTGGGGTCACCTACAATGAGCAGTTCTTC.

The chain is built from TRBV7-2 and TRBJ2-2; 11 bases are a match to TRBD1. Losses at the gene ends were 5 bases for V and 4 bases for J; bases not matched to a gene: 9. This CDR3 region has 17 residues. The germline V gene encodes CDR1 SGHTA and CDR2 FQGNSA. CDR3 amino acids: CASSLRTGGTFTGELFF. CDR3 nucleotides: TGTGCCAGCAGCCTACGGACAGGGGGCACCTTCACCGGGGAGCTGTTTTTT.